These 17 T cell receptor beta chains originate from one sample sequenced in a study of T-cell reconstitution after alpha-beta-depleted transplantation in children. During its preparation, the TCRbeta library received unique molecular identifiers. MiXCR, run by TCRdb on the PCR reads, gives a single entry per CDR3 protein. The repertoire includes fewer than 120,000 distinct CDR3 sequences, 10% of them detected once, and 8% sits in the top ten. Material: PBMCs from the stem cell graft donor, obtained from the stem cell graft. These receptors were obtained from a human donor who donated a stem cell graft to a child with acute lymphoblastic leukemia.

This clonotype occurred many times. This chain joins TRBV21-1 and TRBJ2-1; the D call in the table, TRBD2, was not verified against the DNA. TRBV21-1 is marked as a pseudogene. The CDR3 spans 16 residues. The CDR3 here is CASSKGCGTAYNEQFF. DNA of the CDR3: TGTGCCAGCAGCAAAGGGTGCGGGACGGCCTACAATGAGCAGTTCTTC.

This clonotype has a count of ten or more. The chain recombines TRBV5-1 with TRBJ2-2; TRBD1 matches at 9 bases. Germline CDR1 reads SGHRS; CDR2 reads YFSETQ. CDR3 length: 16 amino acids. Trimming at V came to 4 bases and at J to 2 bases, leaving 6 bases not matched to a gene. This CDR3 is CASSPGQGANTGELFF. In DNA, the CDR3 is TGCGCCAGCAGCCCGGGACAGGGCGCCAACACCGGGGAGCTGTTTTTT.

This clonotype was found a few times. This sequence joins TRBV13 and TRBJ1-2; D remains unclear. Trimming took off 2 bases at V and 4 bases at J, with 14 bases between the two ends. Germline loops: CDR1 PRHDT, CDR2 FYEKMQ (reference sequence). The CDR3 is 15 amino acids. CDR3 coding DNA: TGTGCCAGCAGCTTACCGACCGCGGAATTCTATGGCTACACCTTC. Protein product: CASSLPTAEFYGYTF. The full variable domain, its missing parts supplied by reference TRBV13 and TRBJ1-2, is AAGVIQSPRHLIKEKRETATLKCYPIPRHDTVYWYQQGPGQDPQFLISFYEKMQSDKGSIPDRFSAQQFSDYHSELNMSSLELGDSALYFCASSLPTAEFYGYTFGSGTRLTVV.

The chain uses TRBV18 and TRBJ1-2; 11 nucleotides agree with TRBD1. Germline assignment: CDR1 KGHSH and CDR2 LQKENI. This CDR3 contains 15 residues. The J segment lost 7 bases and the V segment lost 3 bases, leaving 7 bases of the junction unmatched. CDR3 bases: TGTGCCAGCTCACCCGAAGGGACAGGGGGATTTGGCTACACCTTC. Translation: CASSPEGTGGFGYTF.

This clonotype was seen repeatedly, ten times or more. The chain links TRBV20-1 to TRBJ2-7; D not resolved. The CDR3 has 15 residues. CDR1 DFQATT and CDR2 SNEGSKA come from the germline V gene (reference sequence). Trimming took off 0 bases at V and 2 bases at J, with 14 bases between the two ends. CDR3 sequence reads: CSARDYAAVTYEQYF. The CDR3 DNA follows: TGCAGTGCTAGAGATTACGCCGCGGTAACCTACGAGCAGTACTTC.

This clonotype was recorded at least ten times. This rearrangement joins TRBV11-3 to TRBJ2-2; D gene unclear. Trimming took off 0 bases at V and 4 bases at J, with 3 bases between the two ends. CDR1 and CDR2 (germline): SGHNT, YENEEA. The CDR3 is made up of 13 amino acids. CDR3 residues: CASSLDPTGELFF. In DNA form, the CDR3 reads TGTGCCAGCAGCTTAGATCCCACCGGGGAGCTGTTTTTT.

This clonotype was detected ten times or more. The junction differs from germline at one of its ends, possibly a read error. DNA of the CDR3: TGTGCTAGCAGCTTAGATCCGAACACCGGGGAGCTGTTTTTT. Its translation: CASSLDPNTGELFF. V is TRBV7-7 and J is TRBJ2-2; no definite D call. The germline CDR1 and CDR2 sequences are SSHAT and FNYEAQ (reference sequence). There are 14 residues in the CDR3.

In the case of this clonotype: One base away lies a much larger clone, so this may be a sequencing read error. The gene calls are TRBV29-1 and TRBJ1-2; 7 bases match TRBD1. V gave up 4 bases and J gave up 3 bases; unmatched junction bases: 5. This CDR3 contains 13 residues. Germline V gene lookup returns CDR1 SQVTM and CDR2 ANQGSEA. The CDR3 is CSVVKDRDYGYTF. The DNA of the CDR3 is TGCAGCGTTGTCAAAGACAGGGACTATGGCTACACCTTC.

The table lists this clonotype with many counts. This chain uses TRBV11-1 with TRBJ2-4; TRBD2 agrees at 12 bases. The CDR3 totals 16 residues. V gave up 6 bases and J gave up 0 bases; unmatched junction bases: 3. CDR1 and CDR2 from the germline V gene are SGHAT and FQDESV (reference sequence). This CDR3 reads CASSSTSGRAKNIQYF. CDR3 sequence (DNA): TGTGCCAGCAGTTCGACTAGCGGGAGAGCCAAAAACATTCAGTACTTC.

The table lists this clonotype with many counts. The CDR3 region is CASTLSIGGPGVVFF. CDR3 in DNA: TGTGCCAGTACCCTCTCCATCGGTGGCCCAGGGGTTGTATTCTTT. This chain joins TRBV19 and TRBJ1-1, with D possibly TRBD1 on 6 matching bases. The ends were cut back, 7 bases at V and 14 bases at J, with 29 bases in the middle. The CDR3 contains 15 residues. Germline V CDR1 and CDR2: LNHDA, SQIVND (reference sequence).

This clonotype was recorded at least ten times. V usage is TRBV11-2 and J usage is TRBJ2-7; 10 positions match TRBD2. The V segment lost 8 bases and the J segment 5 bases; nucleotides outside the gene matches: 9. In germline, CDR1 is SGHAT, CDR2 FQNNGV. This CDR3 has 14 amino acids. The CDR3 DNA follows: TGTGCCAGCGCTAGCGGGGGCCACGGAAACGAGCAGTACTTC. This codes for CASASGGHGNEQYF.

This clonotype occurred many times. The chain couples TRBV6-6 to TRBJ1-1, with TRBD1 identical over 7 bases. Germline V CDR1 and CDR2: MNHNY, SVGAGI (reference sequence). CDR3 size: 13 residues. With 7 bases clipped from V and 3 bases from J, the junction kept 5 bases outside the gene matches. CDR3 sequence reads: CASTFRGDTEAFF. The DNA of the CDR3 is TGTGCCAGCACCTTCAGGGGGGACACTGAAGCTTTCTTT.

This clonotype was seen a handful of times. In this CDR3 the conserved last residue, phenylalanine or tryptophan, is missing, so a read error is likely. V usage is TRBV5-1 and J usage is TRBJ2-2; D gene unclear. The CDR3 contains 14 residues. V was trimmed by 1 base and J by 4 bases, leaving 8 bases between them. Per germline, CDR1 SGHRS and CDR2 YFSETQ. In nucleotides, the CDR3 is TGCGCCAGCAGCTTGCGGCCCAGCACCGGGGAGCTGTTTTTG. It is translated as CASSLRPSTGELFL.

As to this clonotype: With a much larger clone just one base away, this may be a read error. The genes are TRBV6-1 and TRBJ2-1; D unresolved. V was clipped by 6 bases and J by 0 bases, with 12 bases between them. Germline-derived CDR1 and CDR2 are MNHNS and SASEGT. This CDR3 contains 15 residues. The CDR3 DNA is TGTGCCAGCAGGAGTAGGATCAACTCCTACAATGAGCAGTTCTTC. Residues: CASRSRINSYNEQFF.

This clonotype showed up many times. The chain combines TRBV7-2 with TRBJ1-1; the D is unclear. Trimming cost V 5 bases and J 4 bases, with 20 bases left between them. This CDR3 region has 16 residues. The germline V gene encodes CDR1 SGHTA and CDR2 FQGNSA. The CDR3 sequence is CASSPLGQVQSTEAFF. The DNA for the CDR3 is TGTGCCAGCAGCCCCCTAGGGCAGGTCCAGAGCACTGAAGCTTTCTTT. Together with reference TRBV7-2 and TRBJ1-1, the CDR3 gives the full variable domain: GAGVSQSPSNKVTEKGKDVELRCDPISGHTALYWYRQSLGQGLEFLIYFQGNSAPDKSGLPSDRFSAERTGGSVSTLTIQRTQQEDSAVYLCASSPLGQVQSTEAFFGQGTRLTVV.

This clonotype showed up many times. For the CDR3, the DNA is TGTGCCAGCAAGAGGGACGGCGTTACTAGCACAGATACGCAGTATTTT. It encodes CASKRDGVTSTDTQYF. The genes are TRBV2 and TRBJ2-3; perhaps D is TRBD1 or TRBD2 (5 bases each). Germline CDR1 reads SNHLY; CDR2 reads FYNNEI. Trimming cost V 7 bases and J 0 bases, with 17 bases left between them. The CDR3 has 16 residues.

This clonotype was recorded many times. This chain connects TRBV7-2 to TRBJ2-3; 7 nucleotides line up with TRBD2. The CDR3 spans 14 residues. Germline lookup yields CDR1 SGHTA and CDR2 FQGNSA. V shed 0 bases, J shed 6 bases, and the junction held 3 bases outside the gene matches. The CDR3 DNA reads as TGTGCCAGCAGCTTAGCGGGAGGGCGGGATACGCAGTATTTT. It is translated as CASSLAGGRDTQYF.